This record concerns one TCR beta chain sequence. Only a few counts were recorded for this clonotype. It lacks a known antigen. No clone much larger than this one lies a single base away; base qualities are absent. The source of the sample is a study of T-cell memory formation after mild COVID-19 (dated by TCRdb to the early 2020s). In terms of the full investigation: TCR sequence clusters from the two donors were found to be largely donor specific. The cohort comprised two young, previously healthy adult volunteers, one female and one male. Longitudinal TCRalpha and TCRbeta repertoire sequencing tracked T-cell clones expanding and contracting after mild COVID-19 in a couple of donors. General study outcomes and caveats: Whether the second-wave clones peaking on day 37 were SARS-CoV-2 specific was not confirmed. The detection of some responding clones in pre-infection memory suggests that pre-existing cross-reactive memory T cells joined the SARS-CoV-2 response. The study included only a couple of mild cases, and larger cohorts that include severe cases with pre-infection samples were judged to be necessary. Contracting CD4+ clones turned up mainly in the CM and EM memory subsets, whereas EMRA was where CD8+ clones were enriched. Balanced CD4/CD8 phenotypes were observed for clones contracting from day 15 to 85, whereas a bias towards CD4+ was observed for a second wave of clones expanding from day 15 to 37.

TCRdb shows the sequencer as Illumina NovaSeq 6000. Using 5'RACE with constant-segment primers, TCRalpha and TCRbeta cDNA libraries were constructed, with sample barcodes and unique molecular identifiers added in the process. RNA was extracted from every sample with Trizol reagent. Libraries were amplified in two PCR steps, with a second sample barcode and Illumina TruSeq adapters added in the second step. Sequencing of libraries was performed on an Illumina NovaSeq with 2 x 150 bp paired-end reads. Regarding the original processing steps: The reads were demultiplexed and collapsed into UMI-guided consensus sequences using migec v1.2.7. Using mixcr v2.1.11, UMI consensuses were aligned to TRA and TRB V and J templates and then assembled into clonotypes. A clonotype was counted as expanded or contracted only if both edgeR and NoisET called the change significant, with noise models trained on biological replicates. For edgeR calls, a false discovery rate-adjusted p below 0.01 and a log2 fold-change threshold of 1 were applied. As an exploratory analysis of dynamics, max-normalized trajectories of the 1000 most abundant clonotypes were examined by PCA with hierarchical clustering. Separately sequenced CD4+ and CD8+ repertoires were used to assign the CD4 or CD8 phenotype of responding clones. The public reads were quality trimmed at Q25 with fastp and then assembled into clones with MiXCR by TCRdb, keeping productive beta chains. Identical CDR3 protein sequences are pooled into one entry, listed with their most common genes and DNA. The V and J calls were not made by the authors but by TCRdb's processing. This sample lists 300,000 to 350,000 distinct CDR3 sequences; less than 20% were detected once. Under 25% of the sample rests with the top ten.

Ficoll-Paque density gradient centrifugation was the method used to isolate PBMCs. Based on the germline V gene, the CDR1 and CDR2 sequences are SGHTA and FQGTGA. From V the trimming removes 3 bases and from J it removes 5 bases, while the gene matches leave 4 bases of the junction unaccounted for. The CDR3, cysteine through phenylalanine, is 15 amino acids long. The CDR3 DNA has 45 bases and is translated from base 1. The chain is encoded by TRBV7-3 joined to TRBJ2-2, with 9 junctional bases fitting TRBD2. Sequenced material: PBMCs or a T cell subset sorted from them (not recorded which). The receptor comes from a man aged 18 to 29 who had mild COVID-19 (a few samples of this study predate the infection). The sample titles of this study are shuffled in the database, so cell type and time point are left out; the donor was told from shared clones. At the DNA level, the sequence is TGTGCCAGCAGCTTTAGCGGGGGTGTTACCGGGGAGCTGTTTTTT. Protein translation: CASSFSGGVTGELFF.